The rows below give T cell receptor beta chains drawn from one sample of a study of T cells after yellow fever vaccination. From the 5' RACE reads, TCRdb called clonotypes with MiXCR, one entry per CDR3 protein. The sample lists about 52,000 distinct CDR3 sequences, less than 8% occurring once. The source was CD8+ T cells not binding an NS4B(214-222) dextramer, sorted from PBMCs, collected about 41 days after the first yellow fever vaccination. These receptors all come from a man between 18 and 29 years old who received the YFV17D yellow fever vaccine. CDR3s include the opening cysteine and the closing phenylalanine or tryptophan. The D gene is left open where the match is weak. Expanded clones are given a class, and other clones once, few, many or no size at all.

v_call: TRBV27
clone_size: .
j_call: TRBJ2-1
d_call: .
cdr3_nt: TGTGCCAGCAGTTGGGGACTTCCCAATGAGCAGTTCTTC
cdr3_aa: CASSWGLPNEQFF

v_call: TRBV4-3
clone_size: few
j_call: TRBJ1-1
d_call: .
cdr3_nt: TGCGCCAGCAGCCAAGATCTAGGGGCCACGGGAGCTTTCTTT
cdr3_aa: CASSQDLGATGAFF

v_call: TRBV4-3
clone_size: few
j_call: TRBJ2-2
d_call: .
cdr3_nt: TGCGCCAGCAGCCAGTGGACGGGTAACACCGGGGAGCTGTTTTTT
cdr3_aa: CASSQWTGNTGELFF

v_call: TRBV2
clone_size: many
j_call: TRBJ1-1
d_call: .
cdr3_nt: TGTGCCAGCAGTGGGGCATATCAGAACACTGAAGCTTTCTTT
cdr3_aa: CASSGAYQNTEAFF

v_call: TRBV29-1
clone_size: few
j_call: TRBJ1-2
d_call: .
cdr3_nt: TGCAGCGTTGAGGCCCGGACGGGTAAAAGAAACTATGGCTACACCTTC
cdr3_aa: CSVEARTGKRNYGYTF

v_call: TRBV29-1
clone_size: .
j_call: TRBJ2-2
d_call: .
cdr3_nt: TGCAGCGTTGAAGAGAGCGGAATAAACACCGGGGAGCTGTTTTTT
cdr3_aa: CSVEESGINTGELFF

v_call: TRBV20-1
clone_size: .
j_call: TRBJ2-7
d_call: TRBD2
cdr3_nt: TGCAGTGCTCCCCGGCCGGGACTAGCATCCGACTGGACCTACGAGCAGTACTTC
cdr3_aa: CSAPRPGLASDWTYEQYF

v_call: TRBV6-4
clone_size: .
j_call: TRBJ2-3
d_call: TRBD2
cdr3_nt: TGTGCCAGCAGTGACTCAGCGGGGGGGCCAGATACGCAGTATTTT
cdr3_aa: CASSDSAGGPDTQYF

v_call: TRBV12-3/TRBV12-4
clone_size: .
j_call: TRBJ1-1
d_call: .
cdr3_nt: TGTGCCAGCAGTTTCCCTCCGGCGAACACTGAAGCTTTCTTT
cdr3_aa: CASSFPPANTEAFF

v_call: TRBV5-1
clone_size: few
j_call: TRBJ1-6
d_call: .
cdr3_nt: TGCGCCAGCAGCTTGGTGGCAGAGAATTCACCCCTCCACTTT
cdr3_aa: CASSLVAENSPLHF

v_call: TRBV27
clone_size: many
j_call: TRBJ1-2
d_call: .
cdr3_nt: TGTGCCAGCAGTTTATACGGGGGCGGCTACACCTTC
cdr3_aa: CASSLYGGGYTF

v_call: TRBV29-1
clone_size: many
j_call: TRBJ1-3
d_call: .
cdr3_nt: TGCAGCGTTGAGCTCCAGAATGCAGGTTCGGCCGGAAACACCATATATTTT
cdr3_aa: CSVELQNAGSAGNTIYF

v_call: TRBV4-3
clone_size: many
j_call: TRBJ2-7
d_call: .
cdr3_nt: TGCGCCAGCAGCCAAGTCTTAAAGGACTACGAGCAGTACTTC
cdr3_aa: CASSQVLKDYEQYF

v_call: TRBV7-8
clone_size: few
j_call: TRBJ1-5
d_call: .
cdr3_nt: TGTGCCAGCACCATAGGAGCGACAGTGGGGGTCCGGCCCCAGCATTTT
cdr3_aa: CASTIGATVGVRPQHF

v_call: TRBV27
clone_size: many
j_call: TRBJ2-2
d_call: TRBD2
cdr3_nt: TGTGCCAGCAGTACGACTAGCGGGGAACAGAGGACCGGGGAGCTGTTTTTT
cdr3_aa: CASSTTSGEQRTGELFF

v_call: TRBV5-1
clone_size: .
j_call: TRBJ2-3
d_call: .
cdr3_nt: TGCGCCAGCAGCCGCCCCTGGGGGGCGGGGGAACCAGATACGCAGTATTTT
cdr3_aa: CASSRPWGAGEPDTQYF

v_call: TRBV6-2/TRBV6-3
clone_size: many
j_call: TRBJ2-1
d_call: TRBD2
cdr3_nt: TGTGCCAGCAGTCCGGGACTAGGGTCCAATGAGCAGTTCTTC
cdr3_aa: CASSPGLGSNEQFF

v_call: TRBV3-1
clone_size: .
j_call: TRBJ2-1
d_call: TRBD2
cdr3_nt: TGTGCCAGCAGCCAAGATAAATCGGAGCGGGGAGACAATGAGCAGTTCTTC
cdr3_aa: CASSQDKSERGDNEQFF

v_call: TRBV5-6
clone_size: few
j_call: TRBJ1-2
d_call: .
cdr3_nt: TGTGCCAGCATCGCGAGGACGGCCTGGGGTTATGGCTACACCTTC
cdr3_aa: CASIARTAWGYGYTF

v_call: TRBV6-1
clone_size: many
j_call: TRBJ1-1
d_call: .
cdr3_nt: TGTGCCAGCAGCCCGGGACCGATTGACACTGAAGCTTTCTTT
cdr3_aa: CASSPGPIDTEAFF

v_call: TRBV12-3/TRBV12-4
clone_size: many
j_call: TRBJ1-5
d_call: TRBD1
cdr3_nt: TGTGCCAGCAGTCAGGGACAGGGGGCGAATCAGCCCCAGCATTTT
cdr3_aa: CASSQGQGANQPQHF

v_call: TRBV25-1
clone_size: many
j_call: TRBJ1-3
d_call: .
cdr3_nt: TGTGCCAGCAGTGAACCAGGGTACACTAACACCATATATTTT
cdr3_aa: CASSEPGYTNTIYF

v_call: TRBV12-3/TRBV12-4
clone_size: many
j_call: TRBJ2-1
d_call: TRBD2
cdr3_nt: TGTGCCAGCAGCCCTAGCGGCGATGAGCAGTTCTTC
cdr3_aa: CASSPSGDEQFF

v_call: TRBV6-5
clone_size: .
j_call: TRBJ2-4
d_call: .
cdr3_nt: TGTGCCAGCAGTTACAGTACAGCCAAAAACATTCAGTACTTC
cdr3_aa: CASSYSTAKNIQYF

v_call: TRBV5-1
clone_size: few
j_call: TRBJ1-5
d_call: .
cdr3_nt: TGCGCCAGCTGCAAGGTGGGTACCCGTAGCAATCAGCCCCAGCATTTT
cdr3_aa: CASCKVGTRSNQPQHF

v_call: TRBV5-1
clone_size: .
j_call: TRBJ1-1
d_call: .
cdr3_nt: TGCGCCAGCAGCTTGGAGGGGAGAATGAACACTGAAGCTTTCTTT
cdr3_aa: CASSLEGRMNTEAFF

v_call: TRBV5-6
clone_size: few
j_call: TRBJ1-2
d_call: .
cdr3_nt: TGTGCCAGCAGCTTGGGGGGCCCTTACGGGACCCTCTATGGCTACACCTTC
cdr3_aa: CASSLGGPYGTLYGYTF

v_call: TRBV20-1
clone_size: few
j_call: TRBJ2-5
d_call: TRBD1
cdr3_nt: TGCAGTGCTGCCGGGACAGGGGGCCTCGAGACCCAGTACTTC
cdr3_aa: CSAAGTGGLETQYF

v_call: TRBV27
clone_size: many
j_call: TRBJ2-2
d_call: .
cdr3_nt: TGTGCCAGCAGTTTATCGGGCCTCACCGGGGAGCTGTTTTTT
cdr3_aa: CASSLSGLTGELFF

v_call: TRBV20-1
clone_size: many
j_call: TRBJ2-1
d_call: TRBD1
cdr3_nt: TGCAGTGCTAGCCCGACAGGGACTGAGCAGTTCTTC
cdr3_aa: CSASPTGTEQFF

v_call: TRBV9
clone_size: .
j_call: TRBJ2-3
d_call: TRBD2
cdr3_nt: TGTGCCAGCAGCTTATGGGGCGGGGGGGCGTCAGATACGCAGTATTTT
cdr3_aa: CASSLWGGGASDTQYF

v_call: TRBV11-2
clone_size: .
j_call: TRBJ1-3
d_call: .
cdr3_nt: TGTGCCAGCAGCCCCGGCAGGCACGCGGGAAACACCATATATTTT
cdr3_aa: CASSPGRHAGNTIYF

v_call: TRBV4-3
clone_size: few
j_call: TRBJ2-6
d_call: .
cdr3_nt: TGCGCCAGCAGCCAGGACCCCGGGGCCAACGTCCTGACTTTC
cdr3_aa: CASSQDPGANVLTF

v_call: TRBV12-3/TRBV12-4
clone_size: many
j_call: TRBJ1-3
d_call: TRBD1
cdr3_nt: TGTGCCAGCAGTTCTGAGGGGGCTGCTGGAAACACCATATATTTT
cdr3_aa: CASSSEGAAGNTIYF

v_call: TRBV7-6
clone_size: few
j_call: TRBJ2-6
d_call: TRBD2
cdr3_nt: TGTGCCAGCAGCGGGATGCGGGGGGTAGCTGGGGCCAACGTCCTGACTTTC
cdr3_aa: CASSGMRGVAGANVLTF

v_call: TRBV12-3/TRBV12-4
clone_size: few
j_call: TRBJ2-3
d_call: TRBD2
cdr3_nt: TGTGCCAACACCCTACCGGGACTAGAAGTAGATACGCAGTATTTT
cdr3_aa: CANTLPGLEVDTQYF